This T cell receptor beta chain was identified during a study of shared clonotypes between healthy human individuals. In the study overall: Per-donor plates numbered three CD4 naive, three CD4 memory, two CD8 naive and one CD8 memory.

Libraries were prepared by immunoSEQ multiplex PCR; TCRdb keeps only in-frame clonotypes and omits some of them. The table lists 500,000 or so clones, 90% to 97% of them singletons. J gave up 2 bases and V 6 bases, and 3 bases lay outside the gene matches. The germline V gene encodes CDR1 MNHNS and CDR2 SASEGT. The CDR3 sequence is 14 residues long. The gene calls are TRBV6-1 and TRBJ2-1; the match to TRBD1 covers 8 bases. The clonotype originates from a woman in her twenties or thirties in good health. Sequencing used naive CD4+ T cells sorted from blood. Subset described: CD45RA+ positively selected. The CDR3 DNA sequence: TGTGCCAGCAGAAGACAGGGGACCTACAATGAGCAGTTCTTC. This translates into CASRRQGTYNEQFF.